This TCR beta chain was captured in a study of blood T cell repertoires in COVID-19. About the research overall: The study drew acute and convalescent COVID-19 samples from the United States, Italy and Spain. T cells, B-cell-depleted T cells, or PBMCs supplied cDNA or gDNA.

The CDR3 covers 12 residues. Germline values: CDR1 MNHEY, CDR2 SVGEGT. Unmatched junction bases numbered 1, after V lost 6 bases and J lost 7 bases. Authors' methods: For nucleated cells, counts were estimated from reference gene primer amplification. This table comes from immunoSEQ multiplex PCR, and its TCRdb copy is limited to in-frame clones, with some not included. The D gene and trimming were derived from the DNA, and the V and J assignments and clone size from that table. The data hold around 60,000 clones, with approximately 77% observed a single time. The chain joins TRBV6-2 or TRBV6-3 to TRBJ2-1, with 9 bases that match TRBD1. Sequencing was performed on peripheral blood. This TCR derives from a woman in her 70s with COVID-19, enrolled during active disease. CDR3 DNA sequence: TGTGCCAGCAGCGACAGGGGGAATGAGCAGTTCTTC. Translation gives CASSDRGNEQFF.